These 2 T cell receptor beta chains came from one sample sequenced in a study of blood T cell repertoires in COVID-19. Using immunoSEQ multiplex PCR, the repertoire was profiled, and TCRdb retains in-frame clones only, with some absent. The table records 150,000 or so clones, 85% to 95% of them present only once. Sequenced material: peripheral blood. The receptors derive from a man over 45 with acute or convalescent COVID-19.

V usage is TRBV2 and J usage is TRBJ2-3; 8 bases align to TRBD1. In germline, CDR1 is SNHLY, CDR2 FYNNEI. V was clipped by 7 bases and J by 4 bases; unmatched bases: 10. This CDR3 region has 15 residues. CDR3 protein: CASNDRGQGADTQYF. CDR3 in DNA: TGTGCCAGCAACGATAGAGGACAGGGTGCAGATACGCAGTATTTT.

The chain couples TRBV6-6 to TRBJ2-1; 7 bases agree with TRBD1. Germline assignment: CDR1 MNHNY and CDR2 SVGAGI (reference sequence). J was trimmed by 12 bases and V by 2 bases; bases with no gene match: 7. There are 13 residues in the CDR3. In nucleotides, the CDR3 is TGTGCCAGCAGTTACGAAGGGGGCAGAGGGCAGTTCTTC. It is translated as CASSYEGGRGQFF.